The TCR beta chain described here comes from a study of OX40 agonist ivuxolimab in advanced cancers. Excluded were patients having autoimmune disease history or systemic immunosuppression. V was shortened by 2 bases and J by 3 bases, with 12 bases between the two germline ends. This CDR3 is built from 15 residues. Germline V lookup: CDR1 MNHEY, CDR2 SVGAGI. Profiled with immunoSEQ multiplex PCR; TCRdb holds only in-frame clones, not every one. This table has more than 35,000 clones, over 80% appearing once. This clone was picked up one time. V gene TRBV6-5 combines with J gene TRBJ2-3, with D perhaps TRBD2 (5 bases). Material: CD4+ or CD8+ T cells sorted from blood, obtained in a trial of the OX40 agonist ivuxolimab. The clonotype originates from an adult with an advanced solid tumor such as melanoma, head and neck, liver or kidney cancer. The CDR3 is CASSYRGSWTDTQYF. CDR3 DNA sequence: TGTGCCAGCAGTTACCGGGGAAGTTGGACAGATACGCAGTATTTT.